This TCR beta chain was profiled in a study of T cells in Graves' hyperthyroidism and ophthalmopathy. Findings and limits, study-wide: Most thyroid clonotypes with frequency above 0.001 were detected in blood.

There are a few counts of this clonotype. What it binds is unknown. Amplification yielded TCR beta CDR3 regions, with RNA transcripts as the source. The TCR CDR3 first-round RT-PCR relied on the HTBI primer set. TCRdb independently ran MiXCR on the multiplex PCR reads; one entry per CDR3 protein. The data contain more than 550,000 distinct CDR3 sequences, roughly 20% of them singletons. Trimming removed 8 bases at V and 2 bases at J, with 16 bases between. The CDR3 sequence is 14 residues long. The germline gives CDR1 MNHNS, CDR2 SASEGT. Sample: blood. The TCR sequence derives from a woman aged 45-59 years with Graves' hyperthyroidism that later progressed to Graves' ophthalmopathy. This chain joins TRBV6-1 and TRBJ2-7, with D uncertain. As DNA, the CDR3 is TGTGCCAGCTCCCCCAGAGGCGCTGCCTACGAGCAGTACTTC. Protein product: CASSPRGAAYEQYF.